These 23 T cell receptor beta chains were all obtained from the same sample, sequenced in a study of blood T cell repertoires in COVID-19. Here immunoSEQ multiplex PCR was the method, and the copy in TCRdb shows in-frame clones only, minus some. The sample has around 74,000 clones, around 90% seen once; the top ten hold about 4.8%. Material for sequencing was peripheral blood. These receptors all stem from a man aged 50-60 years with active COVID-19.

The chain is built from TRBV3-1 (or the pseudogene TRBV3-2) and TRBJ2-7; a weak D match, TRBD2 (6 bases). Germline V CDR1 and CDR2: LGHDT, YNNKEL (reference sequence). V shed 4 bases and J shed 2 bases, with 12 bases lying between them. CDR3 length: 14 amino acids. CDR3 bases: TGTGCCAGCAGCCCGGGAGCAGGACCCTACGAGCAGTACTTC. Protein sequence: CASSPGAGPYEQYF.

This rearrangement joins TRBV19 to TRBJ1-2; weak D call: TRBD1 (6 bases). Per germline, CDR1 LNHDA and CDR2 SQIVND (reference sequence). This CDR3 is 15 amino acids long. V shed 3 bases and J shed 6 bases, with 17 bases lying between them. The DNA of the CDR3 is TGTGCCAGTAGTATTCGAACTCCTAGGGGGAATGGCTACACCTTC. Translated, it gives CASSIRTPRGNGYTF.

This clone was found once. The CDR3 sequence is CASSESTQGQYEQYF. CDR3 bases: TGCGCCAGCAGTGAGTCGACTCAGGGGCAATACGAGCAGTACTTC. This chain connects TRBV10-1 to TRBJ2-7; D may be TRBD1 (6 bases). The length of the CDR3 is 15 residues. The ends were cut back, 0 bases at V and 4 bases at J, with 13 bases in the middle. CDR1 and CDR2 (germline): WNHNN, SYGVQD (reference sequence).

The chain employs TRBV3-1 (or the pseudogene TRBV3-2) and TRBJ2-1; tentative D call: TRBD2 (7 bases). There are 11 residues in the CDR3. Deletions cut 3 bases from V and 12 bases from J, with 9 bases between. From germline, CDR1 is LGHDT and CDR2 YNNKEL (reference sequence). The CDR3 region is CASSQGGRQFF. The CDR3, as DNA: TGTGCCAGCAGCCAGGGGGGGCGGCAGTTCTTC.

In DNA form, the CDR3 reads TGTGCCAGCTCACCGCCTGATGGGGCCCCCTACGAGCAGTACTTC. It translates to CASSPPDGAPYEQYF. The chain joins TRBV18 to TRBJ2-7; possible D gene TRBD1, 5 bases. The length of the CDR3 is 15 residues. Deletions cut 3 bases from V and 2 bases from J, with 14 bases between. Germline loops: CDR1 KGHSH, CDR2 LQKENI.

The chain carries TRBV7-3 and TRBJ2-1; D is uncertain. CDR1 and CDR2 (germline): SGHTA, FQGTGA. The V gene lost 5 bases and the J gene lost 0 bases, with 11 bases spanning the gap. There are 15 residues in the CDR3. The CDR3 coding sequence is TGTGCCAGCAGCCCTCAGGCTGTCTCCTACAATGAGCAGTTCTTC. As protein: CASSPQAVSYNEQFF.

The CDR3 is CASSLGTGVRHQPQHF. Here the CDR3 DNA reads TGTGCCAGCAGCTTAGGGACAGGGGTGAGACATCAGCCCCAGCATTTT. This chain links TRBV7-8 with TRBJ1-5, with TRBD1 matching over 9 bases. This CDR3 has 16 amino acids. Losses at the gene ends were 1 base for V and 5 bases for J; bases not matched to a gene: 6. Germline CDR1 reads SGHVS; CDR2 reads FQNEAQ.

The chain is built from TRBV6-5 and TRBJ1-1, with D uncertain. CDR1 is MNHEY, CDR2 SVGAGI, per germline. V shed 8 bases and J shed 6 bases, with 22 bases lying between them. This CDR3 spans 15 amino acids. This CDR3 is CASSPTFSREAEAFF. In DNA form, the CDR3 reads TGTGCCAGCTCGCCTACCTTTTCCCGGGAGGCTGAAGCTTTCTTT.

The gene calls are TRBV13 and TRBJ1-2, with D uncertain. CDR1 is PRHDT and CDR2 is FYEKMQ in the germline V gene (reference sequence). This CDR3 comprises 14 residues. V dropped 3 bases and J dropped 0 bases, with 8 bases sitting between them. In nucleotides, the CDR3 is TGTGCCAGCAGCTTCTACAGATCTAACTATGGCTACACCTTC. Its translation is CASSFYRSNYGYTF.

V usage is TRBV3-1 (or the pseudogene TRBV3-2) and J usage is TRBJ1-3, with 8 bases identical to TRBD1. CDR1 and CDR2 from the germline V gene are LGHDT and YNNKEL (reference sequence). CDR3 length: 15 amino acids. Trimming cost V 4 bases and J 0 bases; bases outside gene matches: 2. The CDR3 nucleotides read TGTGCCAGCAGCCGCACAGGGGGCTCTGGAAACACCATATATTTT. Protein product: CASSRTGGSGNTIYF.

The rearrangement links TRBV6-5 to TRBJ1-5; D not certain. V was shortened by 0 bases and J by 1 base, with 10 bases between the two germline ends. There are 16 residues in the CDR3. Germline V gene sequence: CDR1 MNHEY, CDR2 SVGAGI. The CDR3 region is CASSYSMVHSNQPQHF. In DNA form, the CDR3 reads TGTGCCAGCAGTTACTCGATGGTACACAGCAATCAGCCCCAGCATTTT.

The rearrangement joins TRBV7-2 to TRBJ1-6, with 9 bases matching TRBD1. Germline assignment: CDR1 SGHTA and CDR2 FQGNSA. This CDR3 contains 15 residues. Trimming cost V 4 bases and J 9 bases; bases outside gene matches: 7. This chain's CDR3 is CASSSSGTGISPLHF. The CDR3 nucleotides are TGTGCCAGCAGCTCCTCCGGGACAGGGATTTCACCCCTCCACTTT.

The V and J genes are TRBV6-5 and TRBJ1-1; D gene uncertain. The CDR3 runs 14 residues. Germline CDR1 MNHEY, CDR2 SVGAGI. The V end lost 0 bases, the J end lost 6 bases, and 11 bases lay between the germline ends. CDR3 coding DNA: TGTGCCAGCAGTTACTCGATCGCGGTTTCTGAAGCTTTCTTT. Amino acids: CASSYSIAVSEAFF.

The CDR3 DNA is TGTGCCAGCAGCCGAGAAGTAATAGCGGGGAATAGCGAGCAGTACTTC. It encodes CASSREVIAGNSEQYF. V usage is TRBV14 and J usage is TRBJ2-7, with TRBD2 identical over 8 bases. CDR3 size: 16 residues. V shed 4 bases and J 6 bases; nucleotides not matched to a gene: 14. Germline CDR1 and CDR2: SGHDN and FVKESK.

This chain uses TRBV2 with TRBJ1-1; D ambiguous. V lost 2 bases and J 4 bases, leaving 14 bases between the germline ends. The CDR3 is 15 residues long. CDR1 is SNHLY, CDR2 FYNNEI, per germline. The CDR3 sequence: CASSEWEKAGTEAFF. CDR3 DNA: TGTGCCAGCAGTGAATGGGAAAAGGCGGGCACTGAAGCTTTCTTT.

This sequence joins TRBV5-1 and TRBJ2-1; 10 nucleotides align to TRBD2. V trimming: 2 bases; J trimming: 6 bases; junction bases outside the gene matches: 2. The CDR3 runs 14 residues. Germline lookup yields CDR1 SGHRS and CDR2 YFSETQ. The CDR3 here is CASSLLAGTNEQFF. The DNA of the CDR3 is TGCGCCAGCAGCTTACTAGCGGGAACCAATGAGCAGTTCTTC. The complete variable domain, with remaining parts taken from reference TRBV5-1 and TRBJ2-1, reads KAGVTQTPRYLIKTRGQQVTLSCSPISGHRSVSWYQQTPGQGLQFLFEYFSETQRNKGNFPGRFSGRQFSNSRSEMNVSTLELGDSALYLCASSLLAGTNEQFFGPGTRLTVL.

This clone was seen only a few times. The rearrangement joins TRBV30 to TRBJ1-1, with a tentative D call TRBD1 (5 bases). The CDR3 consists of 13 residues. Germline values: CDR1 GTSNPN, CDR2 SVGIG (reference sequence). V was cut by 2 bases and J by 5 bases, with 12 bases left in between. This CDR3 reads CAWSRQLETEAFF. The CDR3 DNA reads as TGTGCCTGGAGTAGACAGCTTGAAACTGAAGCTTTCTTT.

This chain's CDR3 is CASSGNPGSPTYNEQFF. The CDR3 bases are TGTGCCAGCAGTGGAAACCCCGGGAGCCCAACCTACAATGAGCAGTTCTTC. The chain joins TRBV2 to TRBJ2-1, with D possibly being TRBD2 (6 bases). V shed 4 bases and J shed 2 bases, with 18 bases lying between them. The germline V gene has CDR1 SNHLY and CDR2 FYNNEI. There are 17 residues in the CDR3.

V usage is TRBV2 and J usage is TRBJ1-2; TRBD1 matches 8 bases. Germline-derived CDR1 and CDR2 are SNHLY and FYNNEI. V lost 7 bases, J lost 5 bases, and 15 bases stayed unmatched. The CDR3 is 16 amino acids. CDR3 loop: CASISGDQGAYYGYTF. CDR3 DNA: TGTGCCAGCATTTCTGGGGACCAGGGGGCTTATTATGGCTACACCTTC.

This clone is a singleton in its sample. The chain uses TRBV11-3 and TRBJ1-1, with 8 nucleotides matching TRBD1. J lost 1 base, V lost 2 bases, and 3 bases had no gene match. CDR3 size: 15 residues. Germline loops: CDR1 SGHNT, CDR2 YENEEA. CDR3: CASSLRGTGNTEAFF. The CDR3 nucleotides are TGTGCCAGCAGCTTAAGAGGGACAGGGAACACTGAAGCTTTCTTT.

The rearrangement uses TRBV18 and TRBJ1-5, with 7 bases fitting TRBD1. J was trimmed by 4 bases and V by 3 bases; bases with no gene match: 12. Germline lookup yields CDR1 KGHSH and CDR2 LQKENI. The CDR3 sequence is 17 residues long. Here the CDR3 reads CASSPKGGKGINQPQHF. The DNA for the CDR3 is TGTGCCAGCTCACCCAAAGGGGGCAAGGGGATAAATCAGCCCCAGCATTTT.

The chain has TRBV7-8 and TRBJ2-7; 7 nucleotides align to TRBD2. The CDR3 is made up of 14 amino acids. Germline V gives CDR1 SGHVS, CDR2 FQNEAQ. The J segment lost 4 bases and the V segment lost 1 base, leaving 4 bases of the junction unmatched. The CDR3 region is CASSLEGGPYEQYF. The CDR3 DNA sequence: TGTGCCAGCAGCTTAGAGGGAGGGCCATACGAGCAGTACTTC.

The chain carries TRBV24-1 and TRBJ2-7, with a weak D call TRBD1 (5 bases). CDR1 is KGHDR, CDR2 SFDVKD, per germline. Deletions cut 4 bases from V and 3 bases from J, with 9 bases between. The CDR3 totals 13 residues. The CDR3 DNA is TGTGCCACCAGTGAGGGCAGGGACTACGAGCAGTACTTC. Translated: CATSEGRDYEQYF.